The 16 T cell receptor beta chains presented below share a single source sample, sequenced in a study of spatial heterogeneity in lung cancer. TCRdb analysed the 5' RACE reads with MiXCR anew, one entry per CDR3 protein. The profile shows 20,000 to 25,000 distinct CDR3 sequences, 7% of them singletons. Sample time point: sample taken at primary tumor resection. The sequencing used PBMCs, collected at surgery. Receptors were obtained from a male donor with early-stage non-small cell lung cancer.

In this sample, this clonotype turned up many times. The chain recombines TRBV2 with TRBJ1-4, with 7 bases that match TRBD1. Germline V gene sequence: CDR1 SNHLY, CDR2 FYNNEI. The CDR3 extends over 14 amino acids. J lost 7 bases, V lost 6 bases, and 8 bases had no gene match. CDR3 nucleotides: TGTGCCAGCAGGGTACAGGGGTCTGGTGAAAAACTGTTTTTT. This translates into CASRVQGSGEKLFF.

This clonotype was counted at least ten times. V and J are TRBV5-1 and TRBJ2-2, with 7 positions matching TRBD1. The CDR3 length is 15 residues. V lost 5 bases, J lost 0 bases, and 4 bases stayed unmatched. The germline V gene has CDR1 SGHRS and CDR2 YFSETQ. This chain's CDR3 is CASREGTANTGELFF. The CDR3 DNA reads TGCGCCAGCAGAGAAGGGACAGCGAACACCGGGGAGCTGTTTTTT.

The table lists this clonotype with many counts. The rearrangement uses TRBV20-1 and TRBJ1-5, with D possibly TRBD1 on 5 matching bases. The ends were cut back, 0 bases at V and 0 bases at J, with 15 bases in the middle. The CDR3 totals 17 residues. Germline assignment: CDR1 DFQATT and CDR2 SNEGSKA (reference sequence). CDR3 nucleotides: TGCAGTGCTAGAGATTTCGGGGGTAAGGTTAGCAATCAGCCCCAGCATTTT. Translation: CSARDFGGKVSNQPQHF.

A few counts support this clonotype. This rearrangement joins TRBV20-1 to TRBJ2-7; D perhaps matches TRBD2 (5 bases). CDR3 size: 14 residues. Germline CDR1 DFQATT, CDR2 SNEGSKA (reference sequence). Trimming took off 0 bases at V and 6 bases at J, with 15 bases between the two ends. The CDR3 is CSARELAGLVEQYF. CDR3 nucleotides: TGCAGTGCTAGAGAGCTAGCAGGCCTGGTCGAGCAGTACTTC.

The chain is built from TRBV11-2 and TRBJ2-1; no clear D gene. Trimming stripped 2 bases from V and 8 bases from J, with 13 bases between. The length of the CDR3 is 14 residues. Germline V gene data show CDR1 as SGHAT and CDR2 as FQNNGV. CDR3 sequence reads: CASSLLDIRDEQFF. The CDR3 DNA reads TGTGCCAGCAGCTTATTGGATATTCGGGATGAGCAGTTCTTC.

This clonotype was counted at least ten times. V and J are TRBV27 and TRBJ1-1; D ambiguous. V lost 1 base and J 2 bases, leaving 11 bases between the germline ends. This CDR3 spans 15 amino acids. Germline V gene lookup returns CDR1 MNHEY and CDR2 SMNVEV (reference sequence). CDR3 loop: CASSLLVGVNTEAFF. CDR3 DNA sequence: TGTGCCAGCAGTTTATTGGTCGGAGTAAACACTGAAGCTTTCTTT.

As to this clonotype: A much larger clone sits a single nucleotide away, making a read error possible. The CDR3 loop is CAWSLPGLALGEQFF. In DNA form, the CDR3 reads TGTGCCTGGAGTCTGCCGGGACTAGCTCTCGGTGAGCAGTTCTTC. The chain links TRBV30 to TRBJ2-1; 9 nucleotides match TRBD2. Germline V CDR1 and CDR2: GTSNPN, SVGIG (reference sequence). J was trimmed by 9 bases and V by 2 bases; bases with no gene match: 11. The CDR3 spans 15 residues. Supplemented by reference TRBV30 and TRBJ2-1, the full variable domain reads SQTIHQWPATLVQPVGSPLSLECTVEGTSNPNLYWYRQAAGRGLQLLFYSVGIGQISSEVPQNLSASRPQDRQFILSSKKLLLSDSGFYLCAWSLPGLALGEQFFGPGTRLTVL.

This clonotype was found many times. The chain's CDR3 is CSANGPPLEQYF. CDR3 nucleotides: TGCAGTGCTAACGGCCCGCCTTTGGAGCAGTACTTC. The chain uses TRBV20-1 and TRBJ2-7; D uncertain. Germline lookup yields CDR1 DFQATT and CDR2 SNEGSKA (reference sequence). Trimming pared 4 bases from V and 7 bases from J, leaving 14 bases between. This CDR3 contains 12 residues.

Many counts were recorded for this clonotype. The chain uses TRBV7-2 and TRBJ1-5; D unresolved. V lost 3 bases to trimming and J lost 0 bases, with 3 bases between them. Germline V CDR1 and CDR2: SGHTA, FQGNSA. The CDR3 length is 13 residues. The CDR3 protein is CASSLDSNQPQHF. The CDR3 bases are TGTGCCAGCAGCTTGGATAGCAATCAGCCCCAGCATTTT.

This clonotype was seen a few times. The V gene is TRBV6-5, the J gene TRBJ1-1; 9 bases line up with TRBD1. The CDR3 is 13 amino acids. Germline V gives CDR1 MNHEY, CDR2 SVGAGI. V shed 6 bases and J 5 bases; nucleotides not matched to a gene: 4. CDR3: CASRTGGQTEAFF. CDR3 in DNA: TGTGCCAGCAGGACAGGGGGGCAAACTGAAGCTTTCTTT.

This clonotype was counted at least ten times. The chain's CDR3 is CASSPFASGRINEQFF. The DNA for the CDR3 is TGTGCCAGCAGCCCCTTTGCTAGCGGGAGGATAAATGAGCAGTTCTTC. J is TRBJ2-1 and V is TRBV7-8; 11 positions agree with TRBD2. V shed 5 bases, J shed 7 bases, and the junction held 10 bases outside the gene matches. The CDR3 is 16 amino acids. The germline gives CDR1 SGHVS, CDR2 FQNEAQ.

This clonotype was observed a handful of times. The chain couples TRBV11-2 to TRBJ2-1; D gene uncertain. Germline loops: CDR1 SGHAT, CDR2 FQNNGV. CDR3 length: 12 residues. The ends were cut back, 1 base at V and 6 bases at J, with 4 bases in the middle. The CDR3 loop is CASSLGVNEQFF. The CDR3, as DNA: TGTGCCAGCAGCTTAGGGGTCAATGAGCAGTTCTTC.

This clonotype was seen ten or more times. The V gene is TRBV7-6, the J gene TRBJ2-1, with TRBD1 matching over 8 bases. V shed 4 bases, J shed 7 bases, and the junction held 9 bases outside the gene matches. Germline CDR1 SGHVS, CDR2 FNYEAQ. CDR3 length equals 15 residues. CDR3 sequence reads: CASSSTGEIVNEQFF. For the CDR3, the DNA is TGTGCCAGCAGCTCGACAGGGGAGATTGTAAATGAGCAGTTCTTC.

At least ten counts were recorded for this clonotype. Relative to the germline gene, one junction end is altered; a read error may explain this. The V and J genes are TRBV10-3 and TRBJ1-2; the D gene is possibly TRBD1 (6 bases). The CDR3 runs 13 residues. Germline-derived CDR1 and CDR2 are ENHRY and SYGVKD. CDR3: CAISDRPGDSGGF. CDR3 coding DNA: TGTGCCATCAGTGATAGGCCAGGGGACTCTGGGGGCTTC.

At least ten counts were recorded for this clonotype. As DNA, the CDR3 is TGCAGCGTAATTGAGATGACAGGTCTAGAGACCCAGTACTTC. Translation: CSVIEMTGLETQYF. The chain employs TRBV29-1 and TRBJ2-5, with TRBD1 as a possible D gene (6 bases). V gave up 6 bases and J gave up 4 bases, with 18 bases separating them. This CDR3 is built from 14 residues. Germline loops: CDR1 SQVTM, CDR2 ANQGSEA.

In this sample, this clonotype turned up many times. This chain connects TRBV6-6 to TRBJ2-6; possible D gene TRBD1, 5 bases. The germline CDR1 and CDR2 sequences are MNHNY and SVGAGI (reference sequence). This CDR3 spans 17 amino acids. V dropped 2 bases and J dropped 0 bases, with 11 bases sitting between them. CDR3 in amino acids: CASSYRRDPSGANVLTF. The CDR3 nucleotides read TGTGCCAGCAGTTACCGCAGGGATCCCTCTGGGGCCAACGTCCTGACTTTC.